This TCR beta chain was identified in a study of cytomegalovirus exposure and HLA in healthy donors (TCRdb year 2017). Describing the broader study: An earlier analysis of 587 of the donors reported 250 to 300 Gb of sequence data and around 100 million unique TCR beta sequences obtained from some 170 million T cells. An early release that covered about 640 HLA-typed donors contained approximately 300 gigabases of sequencing data and tens of millions of unique TCR sequences. Of the 350 to 450 genotyped donors, 65% to 90% fell in the genetic ancestry cluster associated with self-reported Caucasian donors. The study aimed to test whether signatures of past pathogen exposure could be identified by cataloging public T cell receptors. The study used immunosequencing to profile the T cell repertoires of 666 subjects and linked those repertoires to cytomegalovirus serostatus. A separate validation cohort of 90 to 150 different subjects was used in addition to the roughly 620-subject first cohort. To predict cytomegalovirus infection status, the study brought together high-throughput TCR immunosequencing, statistical association of individual TCRs with disease status, and machine learning. A later analysis re-analyzed previously published TCR beta repertoires from approximately 670 donors and added high-resolution HLA genotyping to study TCR occurrence patterns. In the later analysis, no new phenotypic data were used to find candidate immune exposures; instead, reliance was placed on TCR beta sequences and their occurrence across donors. An earlier analysis of roughly 600 of the donors used high-throughput TCR beta sequencing to judge whether each TCR beta V gene segment behaved as functional or pseudogenic. Donor age, sex, ethnicity and CMV serostatus were collected together with the repertoire data. A later genetic analysis used genome-wide SNP genotypes for about 55% of the 666 donors, treating that subset as a discovery cohort. Every repertoire in the discovery cohort had been generated on one and the same sequencing platform. Both class I and class II loci were covered by HLA typing, at four-digit resolution. The number of donors typed differed by locus, with 629-630 for A, B, C, DRB1 and DQB1, approximately 500 for DQA1, over 600 for DPA1, and some 450 for DPB1. A handful of DR-DQ haplotypes were handled as single units for association and clustering because linkage in the cohort was strong. On average, around 200,000 unique TCR beta nucleotide sequences were sequenced per donor among some 420 genotyped donors of the cohort, with around 19% of those sequences being non-productive. The study at large found these results: The only immune exposure information available for the cohort was CMV serostatus. In both the original and validation cohorts, the classifier was reported to diagnose cytomegalovirus status with high specificity and sensitivity. In an earlier analysis of around 600 of the donors, most TCR beta V segments appeared in productive rearrangements about 90% or about 30% of the time, broadly matching IMGT annotations. The study listed 164 TCR beta chains as associated with cytomegalovirus. Strong co-occurrence of HLA alleles, especially DR and DQ, made assigning TCR associations to individual alleles difficult. A few of the identified cytomegalovirus-associated TCR beta chains were confirmed in vitro to be specific for cytomegalovirus antigens. Linkage disequilibrium might explain the correlated functional status among segregating V segments, but an unknown experimental factor could not be excluded. In a later analysis, HLA-associated TCR beta chains were found to be more clonally expanded and to have lower generation probabilities than equally common non-associated chains. A later analysis found that TCR association rates varied across HLA loci, with DRB1 alleles showing the most associated TCRs and HLA-C alleles the fewest. A further reported finding was that TCR beta sequences accurately predicted the HLA-A and HLA-B alleles for most subjects in the first cohort. Because the 87-base-pair reads could not distinguish some IMGT-functional V segments, including TRBV6-2 and TRBV6-3, those segments were excluded. Most TCR sequences were observed very rarely across donors, whereas some public TCRs were present in many individuals. According to the authors, the approach could potentially be generalized to other disease states and immunological phenotypes. In a later analysis, around 15,000 TCR beta sequences were associated with specific HLA alleles at a false discovery rate of 0.05. A cluster of highly shared sequence variants was judged likely to be a technical artifact of the sequencing pipeline. Around 16 rarely observed V segments, including chromosome 9 orphons, were excluded from the earlier analysis of almost 600 of the donors because counts were too low. Most CMV-associated TCR beta chains appeared to be HLA-restricted in a later analysis, and the HLA associations seemed to be driven largely by CMV exposure. A later genetic analysis associated a missense DCLRE1C variant with V-gene and J-gene trimming of TCR beta chains, and an independent cohort replicated the association. Because some donors lacked HLA typing at each locus, the association tests relied only on the typed subset. This cohort had only TCR beta chains sequenced, and the lack of alpha or paired-chain data limited which features could be detected. Roughly uniform sequencing depth across donors was assumed in presence/absence analyses, although this assumption may not hold. A later analysis reported that several top co-occurrence clusters appeared linked to parvovirus B19, influenza, CMV and Epstein-Barr virus. According to a later genetic analysis, donors in an Asian-associated ancestry cluster had fewer N-insertions in productive TCRs than the approximately 630-donor mean.

As for this clone: Its recognized antigen is unknown. Base qualities are missing; no much larger clone stands one base away.

Library construction relied on the immunoSEQ multiplex PCR assay. The multiplex PCR relied on a mix of 60 forward primers for TCR Vbeta segments and 13 reverse primers for TCR Jbeta segments. The CDR3 region of rearranged TCR beta genes was amplified from genomic DNA with a multiplex PCR assay. On the Illumina HiSeq System, the amplified TCR beta libraries were sequenced as 87-base-pair reads. The study's own analysis went as follows. A later analysis tallied 75 million to 95 million unique TCR beta chains across the approximately 670 repertoires, and roughly 11 million of those chains were shared by two or more donors. A nearest-neighbor algorithm error-corrected the raw reads and collapsed the reads into unique sequences, merging closely related sequences to remove PCR and sequencing errors. CDR3 sequences were aligned to IMGT reference sequences to assign V, D and J gene segments. Each retained sequence needed at least a six-nucleotide match to both a V gene segment and a J gene segment. Rearrangements were called productive when the CDR3 lacked stop codons and stayed in frame with V and J; all others were non-productive. Following IMGT convention, CDR3 was defined as the stretch from the second conserved V-encoded cysteine to the conserved J-encoded phenylalanine. Sequences without an unambiguous match to a single V gene segment were excluded from the earlier analysis of a few hundred of the donors. In an earlier analysis of 450 to 700 of the donors, V segments were called functional above 56.7% productive rearrangements and were called segregating when the between-donor standard deviation exceeded 5%. A statistical classification framework was built for diagnosing cytomegalovirus status from the catalog of TCR beta chain sequences. A later analysis assigned V and J genes by comparing TCR nucleotide sequences with IMGT/GENE-DB human TR gene sequences. Using the TCRdist pipeline, a later analysis assigned CDR3 sequences along with most-parsimonious VDJ recombination scenarios. In a later analysis, each TCR beta chain was defined by its CDR3 amino acid sequence together with its V-gene family, and reads without a unique V-gene family were excluded. To address suspected cross-contamination and a sequencing artifact, a later analysis removed several hundred highly shared, low-generation-probability nucleotide sequences. For each public chain, a later analysis derived a clonal expansion index from normalized ranks of inferred template counts within each repertoire. Generation probabilities in a later analysis came from a VDJ recombination model fitted to out-of-frame rearrangements, and those results were checked against IGoR. In a later analysis, TCR-TCR, TCR-HLA and TCR-CMV co-occurrence was scored with hypergeometric tests, and a repertoire-size bias correction was applied to TCR pairs. To estimate false discovery rates, a later analysis permuted the HLA or CMV assignments 20 times. In a later analysis, co-occurring TCRs were grouped with DBSCAN, and TCRdist sequence similarity was added when clustering was performed within HLA-allele-positive subsets. For co-occurrence clustering, repertoires with fewer than 30,000 or more than 120,000 public chains were excluded, along with 5 or 6 repertoires with anomalous nucleotide sharing. In its TCRdb copy, this immuneACCESS table keeps in-frame sequences only and misses some clones. Where compared with another copy, unresolved V genes explain less than half of these, and the others have no known cause. The DNA was the basis for D and trimming; V, J and clone size are from that table. The sample includes tens of thousands of clones, with 70% to 85% observed a single time. The ten largest account for more than 7% of the sample.

The cohort comprised around 690 healthy bone marrow donors. At the time of sampling, every cohort member was nominally healthy, though immune exposures that went unrecorded were likely present. The donor was CMV seronegative and belonged to the group of more than 300 seronegative cohort members. Each donor provided a peripheral blood sample, and peripheral blood mononuclear cells were used for TCR beta sequencing. Genomic DNA extraction from the blood cell samples was performed with the Qiagen DNeasy Blood Extraction Kit. V is cut by 0 bases and J by 0 bases, and the space between the germline ends is 10 bases. Sequences SGHKS (CDR1) and YYEKEE (CDR2) are obtained from the germline V gene (reference sequence). Measured from the cysteine to the phenylalanine, the CDR3 is 16 residues long. Left in the record is the CDR3 DNA by itself, 48 bases read in frame from the first base.

The rearrangement combines TRBV5-5 with TRBJ1-3; no D segment can be confidently identified. The clonotype originates from a woman aged 40 to 50 in good health and CMV-seronegative. What was sequenced was PBMCs. The bases are TGTGCCAGCAGCTTGGGGTCTTCGAGCTCTGGAAACACCATATATTTT. It codes for CASSLGSSSSGNTIYF.